Here is one T cell receptor (beta chain) with its context. Its recognized antigen is unknown. No much larger clone exists at a distance of one base, and base qualities are not known. This sample was included in a study of blood T cell repertoires in COVID-19 (TCRdb year 2020). Concerning the study at large: Samples covering the acute and convalescent phases of COVID-19 were provided by collaborators in the United States, Italy and Spain. The material from the prospective study consisted of cDNA or gDNA derived from T cells, B-cell-depleted T cells, or PBMCs. Deeply sampled blood TCRbeta repertoires from subjects exposed to, actively infected with, or recovered from COVID-19 were included in the dataset. The repertoires were made available in a free public database intended to serve as a resource for research on the immune response to SARS-CoV-2. The samples were drawn from the first 160 participants of the ongoing ImmuneRACE study and from 1,254 subjects provided by 6 global collaborators. A de-identified subject ID, COVID-19 status, age in years and sex were almost always included in the sample metadata. Where available, HLA class I and class II types were obtained from metadata supplied by the sample provider rather than from assay-based typing.

The germline V gene (reference sequence) specifies LNHDA as CDR1 and SQIVND as CDR2. V is shortened by 6 bases, J by 7 bases, and the region joining them spans 19 bases. The CDR3 sequence holds 15 residues, the cysteine and phenylalanine included. Just CDR3 DNA is preserved here, 45 bases in frame from base 1. TCRbeta CDR3 regions were amplified from genomic DNA using the immunoSEQ Assay, a bias-controlled multiplex PCR. The source study handled its data this way. Within the assay, amplification of reference gene primers was used to estimate how many nucleated cells each sample contained. Sequence reads were collapsed and filtered to measure the absolute abundance of every unique TCRbeta CDR3 rearrangement. For each sample, productive Simpson clonality was calculated as the square root of Simpson's diversity index across productive rearrangements. TCRdb carries this immuneACCESS record with in-frame sequences only. Its versions omit some clonotypes, under half of them owing to an unresolved V gene in the studies checked, with the rest unexplained. Clone size and the V and J calls come from that table; the DNA yielded D and trimming. The sample has some 270,000 clones on record, roughly nine tenths of them singletons. Jointly, the top ten make up approximately 1.5% of the sample.

Samples from volunteer blood donors who had recovered from COVID-19 were contributed by a second Seattle source. Whole blood was collected in K2EDTA tubes by collaborating institutions according to the institutions' own protocols. For TCRbeta analysis, collaborators shipped samples as frozen whole blood, isolated PBMCs, or DNA extracted from either of those sample types. General findings and caveats noted by the study authors: The amount of clinical and demographic metadata varied by source and participant and was provided uncurated.

What was sequenced was peripheral blood. This sequence originates from a woman between 55 and 75 years old who had recovered from COVID-19. The rearrangement joined TRBV19 to TRBJ1-5; no confident D gene assignment can be made. The nucleotides read TGTGCCAGTAGCCTAGGTGCCCAACGGGAACAGCCCCAGCATTTT. It translates to CASSLGAQREQPQHF.